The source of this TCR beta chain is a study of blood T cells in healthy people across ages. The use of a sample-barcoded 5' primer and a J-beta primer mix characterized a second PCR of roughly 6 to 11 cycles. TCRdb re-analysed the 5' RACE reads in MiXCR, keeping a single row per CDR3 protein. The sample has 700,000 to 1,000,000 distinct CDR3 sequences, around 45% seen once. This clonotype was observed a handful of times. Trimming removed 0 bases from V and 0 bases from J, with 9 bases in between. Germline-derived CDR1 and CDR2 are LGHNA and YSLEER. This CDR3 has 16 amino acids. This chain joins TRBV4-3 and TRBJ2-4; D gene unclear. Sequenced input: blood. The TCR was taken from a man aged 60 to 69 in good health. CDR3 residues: CASSQDSERAKNIQYF. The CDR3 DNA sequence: TGCGCCAGCAGCCAAGATTCAGAGAGAGCCAAAAACATTCAGTACTTC.